The 2 T cell receptor beta chains in this list originate from one sample, sequenced in a study of beta chain features in type 1 diabetes (dated by TCRdb to 2016 to 2018). Beyond this particular receptor, the publication reports: A moderate but significant shortening of TCRB CDR3 length was observed in type 1 diabetes patients in all four CD4+ subsets.

Library construction relied on the immunoSEQ multiplex PCR assay. The High Capacity cDNA Reverse Transcription Kit was used to reverse transcribe all of the isolated RNA, meaning that expressed TCRB transcripts were what got sequenced. Entries here come from immuneACCESS through TCRdb and include only in-frame sequences with V and J called. Some clones fail to appear in such tables; in the studies checked, an unresolved V gene covers under half of the shortfall, and the cause of the remainder is unknown. Present in this sample are hundreds of thousands of clones, roughly 12% of which were seen just once. Clones ranked in the top ten supply approximately 0.02% of the sample. Their recognized antigens are unknown. Sequences were obtained from naive CD4+ T cells from blood. The sample's cell subset or site label, in plain terms: true naive CD4+ T cells. The receptors come from a man aged 18 to 35 with type 1 diabetes.

This chain joins TRBV30 and TRBJ2-3; D is ambiguous. Germline V lookup: CDR1 GTSNPN, CDR2 SVGIG (reference sequence). This CDR3 spans 15 amino acids. V dropped 7 bases and J dropped 6 bases, with 23 bases sitting between them. The CDR3 region has the DNA TGTGCCTCTCAAGACGGGTCACGGATAATTGATACGCAGTATTTT. It encodes CASQDGSRIIDTQYF.

The chain is built from TRBV6-5 and TRBJ1-3; D not resolved. CDR3 length equals 12 residues. Germline CDR1 is MNHEY and CDR2 is SVGAGI. Trimming left V 5 bases short and J 8 bases short, with 10 bases between. The CDR3 DNA is TGTGCCAGCAGTAATCGAAGGGACACCATATATTTT. It yields the protein CASSNRRDTIYF.